A selection of T cell receptor beta chains follows, all from one sample in a study of identical twins. TCRdb fed the 5' RACE reads into MiXCR, producing one record per CDR3 protein. The table shows approximately 620,000 distinct CDR3 sequences, with less than 10% occurring only once. These data were also filed under a second study, of yellow fever vaccine responses in identical twins.

Sequences were obtained from PBMCs. The receptors were gathered from a woman between 18 and 30 years old in good health. Both conserved end residues are part of each CDR3. The D gene is left open where the match is weak. A row's size may be missing; if present it is once, few, many or a size class.

CASSLDLGSVYEQYF TGCGCCAGCAGCTTGGACCTGGGGAGTGTTTACGAGCAGTACTTC few TRBJ2-7 . TRBV5-1
CASSLGNRGTDEQYF TGCGCCAGCAGCTTGGGAAACAGGGGGACAGACGAGCAGTACTTC . TRBJ2-7 TRBD1 TRBV5-1
CASSLWGPNTGELFF TGTGCCAGCAGCTTGTGGGGTCCGAACACCGGGGAGCTGTTTTTT few TRBJ2-2 . TRBV7-8
CASSVADGTTNEKLFF TGTGCCAGCAGCGTAGCGGACGGGACAACTAATGAAAAACTGTTTTTT . TRBJ1-4 . TRBV9
CSASTGQRSSYNEQFF TGCAGTGCTAGCACGGGACAAAGAAGCTCCTACAATGAGCAGTTCTTC . TRBJ2-1 . TRBV20-1
CATSDPQGRGNNEQFF TGTGCCACCAGTGATCCTCAGGGCCGGGGCAACAATGAGCAGTTCTTC few TRBJ2-1 . TRBV24-1
CASSLGQQAYEQYF TGTGCCAGCAGCTTAGGTCAACAGGCGTACGAGCAGTACTTC few TRBJ2-7 . TRBV11-2
CATSDLEGASYNEQFF TGTGCCACCAGTGATTTGGAGGGGGCGTCCTACAATGAGCAGTTCTTC many TRBJ2-1 TRBD1 TRBV24-1
CASSQSNPGGYTF TGTGCCAGCAGTCAATCCAACCCCGGCGGCTACACCTTC . TRBJ1-2 . TRBV12-3/TRBV12-4
CASSKKYSAGSGTGELFF TGTGCCAGCAGCAAAAAATACAGTGCGGGCTCGGGGACCGGGGAGCTGTTTTTT . TRBJ2-2 . TRBV21-1
CATSHRESSYNEQFF TGTGCCACCAGTCACAGGGAGAGCTCCTACAATGAGCAGTTCTTC . TRBJ2-1 . TRBV24-1
CASRLTVHPASTDTQYF TGTGCCAGCAGACTGACGGTGCACCCCGCTAGCACAGATACGCAGTATTTT once TRBJ2-3 . TRBV28
CASSQDGSGVNEQFF TGCGCCAGCAGCCAAGACGGGAGTGGGGTCAATGAGCAGTTCTTC . TRBJ2-1 . TRBV4-3
CASSFRLNEQFF TGTGCCAGCTCCTTTCGGCTCAATGAGCAGTTCTTC few TRBJ2-1 . TRBV3-1
CSVLSLYGYTF TGCAGCGTTCTGAGTCTCTATGGCTACACCTTC few TRBJ1-2 . TRBV29-1
CASGQVGQETQYF TGTGCCAGCGGACAGGTGGGGCAAGAGACCCAGTACTTC . TRBJ2-5 TRBD1 TRBV28
CASSQPSGRLTGELFF TGTGCCAGCAGCCAACCTAGCGGGAGGCTCACCGGGGAGCTGTTTTTT . TRBJ2-2 TRBD2 TRBV7-9
CASGQPGTGGRAVTEAFF TGCGCCAGCGGTCAGCCCGGGACAGGGGGCCGAGCGGTCACTGAAGCTTTCTTT many TRBJ1-1 TRBD1 TRBV5-1
CASSYMTSGNQETQYF TGTGCCAGCAGTTACATGACTAGCGGGAACCAAGAGACCCAGTACTTC . TRBJ2-5 TRBD2 TRBV12-3/TRBV12-4
CASSFSSGTSQETQYF TGCGCCAGCAGCTTTTCCTCCGGGACTAGTCAAGAGACCCAGTACTTC . TRBJ2-5 TRBD2 TRBV5-1
CSARVESSYNEQFF TGCAGTGCTAGGGTGGAGAGCTCCTACAATGAGCAGTTCTTC . TRBJ2-1 . TRBV20-1
CASSQYPGGQGADGTDTQYF TGCGCCAGCAGCCAATATCCCGGGGGACAGGGGGCCGATGGCACAGATACGCAGTATTTT few TRBJ2-3 TRBD1 TRBV4-3
CSALTGGQEQYF TGCAGTGCGTTGACAGGGGGCCAGGAGCAGTACTTC few TRBJ2-7 TRBD1 TRBV20-1
CASSFAGTNNEQFF TGTGCCAGCAGCTTCGCCGGGACTAACAATGAGCAGTTCTTC many TRBJ2-1 TRBD2 TRBV7-2
CASSPLGQVRWSQYF TGTGCCAGCAGCCCCCTAGGACAGGTCCGGTGGTCCCAGTACTTC . TRBJ2-5 TRBD1 TRBV6-1
CSVDGMTDTQYF TGCAGCGTGGACGGGATGACAGATACGCAGTATTTT few TRBJ2-3 . TRBV29-1
CASNREVGHGQYF TGTGCCAGCAATAGGGAGGTAGGGCACGGGCAGTACTTC . TRBJ2-7 . TRBV6-6
CAGQVAGANYEQYF TGTGCCGGGCAGGTGGCGGGGGCGAACTACGAGCAGTACTTC many TRBJ2-7 . TRBV7-9
CASAPDKNYGYTF TGTGCCAGCGCCCCGGATAAAAACTATGGCTACACCTTC few TRBJ1-2 . TRBV12-3/TRBV12-4
CASSLSTGQETQYF TGCGCCAGCAGCTTGTCGACAGGCCAAGAGACCCAGTACTTC . TRBJ2-5 . TRBV5-1
CSVFRDRVITEAFF TGCAGCGTCTTCCGGGACAGGGTGATCACTGAAGCTTTCTTT . TRBJ1-1 TRBD1 TRBV29-1
CASRLPLSSGVKETQYF TGTGCCAGCAGACTACCCCTAAGTTCGGGGGTGAAAGAGACCCAGTACTTC . TRBJ2-5 . TRBV6-1
CSARGGQGHTQYF TGCAGTGCTAGAGGAGGACAGGGGCATACGCAGTATTTT . TRBJ2-3 TRBD1 TRBV20-1
CASSISHEQYF TGTGCCAGCAGCATCTCCCACGAGCAGTACTTC many TRBJ2-7 . TRBV7-2
CASSFVGLARRGAYNEQFF TGTGCCAGCAGTTTTGTCGGACTAGCACGAAGGGGGGCCTACAATGAGCAGTTCTTC many TRBJ2-1 TRBD2 TRBV28
CASSPSGKRAETQYF TGTGCCAGCAGTCCTAGCGGGAAGCGGGCGGAGACCCAGTACTTC few TRBJ2-5 TRBD2 TRBV28
CASSQGEIHIWDGYTF TGTGCCAGCAGCCAAGGGGAAATCCACATATGGGACGGCTACACCTTC few TRBJ1-2 . TRBV14
CASSTTSGTAESMAGYTF TGTGCCAGCAGCACCACCTCCGGGACAGCAGAGTCTATGGCTGGCTACACCTTC . TRBJ1-2 TRBD1 TRBV11-1
CASSLNPGQGGKNTGELFF TGCGCCAGCAGCTTGAACCCGGGACAGGGAGGGAAAAATACCGGGGAGCTGTTTTTT many TRBJ2-2 TRBD1 TRBV5-1
CASSSRPGTPYEQYF TGTGCCAGCAGCTCTAGACCCGGGACTCCCTACGAGCAGTACTTC few TRBJ2-7 . TRBV7-2
CASSQDEGLGNQPQHF TGTGCCAGCAGCCAAGACGAGGGATTGGGCAATCAGCCCCAGCATTTT few TRBJ1-5 . TRBV4-2
CASSRSAPGHEQFF TGTGCCAGCAGTCGCTCCGCACCGGGACATGAGCAGTTCTTC . TRBJ2-1 . TRBV6-1
CAIGRTSLETQYF TGTGCCATCGGCCGGACATCGCTCGAGACCCAGTACTTC . TRBJ2-5 . TRBV10-3
CASSQDWRETQYF TGTGCCAGCAGCCAAGATTGGCGGGAGACCCAGTACTTC . TRBJ2-5 . TRBV3-1
CASRGTTSYEQYF TGTGCCAGCAGAGGGACTACTTCCTACGAGCAGTACTTC many TRBJ2-7 TRBD2 TRBV6-1